What follows are 25 T cell receptor beta chains derived from one specimen sequenced in a study of CD8 T cells in ankylosing spondylitis. TCRdb analysed the 5' RACE reads with MiXCR anew, one entry per CDR3 protein. The sample lists some 290,000 distinct CDR3 sequences, around 20% occurring once. What was sequenced was blood, either unsorted or a sorted T cell fraction (not recorded which). These TCRs come from a male donor with ankylosing spondylitis or in good health (not recorded which).

The chain carries TRBV18 and TRBJ2-1; 8 nucleotides agree with TRBD1. The V segment lost 4 bases and the J segment 8 bases; nucleotides outside the gene matches: 7. There are 14 residues in the CDR3. The germline V gene encodes CDR1 KGHSH and CDR2 LQKENI. In DNA form, the CDR3 reads TGTGCCAGCTCACGGGACAGGTGGGACGATGAGCAGTTCTTC. This gives the protein CASSRDRWDDEQFF.

This clonotype came up a few times. V is TRBV28 and J is TRBJ2-5; 8 nucleotides agree with TRBD1. V shed 4 bases, J shed 6 bases, and the junction held 7 bases outside the gene matches. Germline CDR1 and CDR2: MDHEN and SYDVKM. The CDR3 totals 14 residues. This CDR3 is CASSSGQVKKTQYF. CDR3 nucleotide sequence: TGTGCCAGCAGTTCGGGACAGGTGAAGAAGACCCAGTACTTC.

This clonotype has more than one count but fewer than ten. The chain employs TRBV20-1 and TRBJ1-2, with a possible D match to TRBD1 (6 bases). With 4 bases removed from V and 4 bases from J, the gap between germline ends came to 10 bases. Germline V gene lookup returns CDR1 DFQATT and CDR2 SNEGSKA (reference sequence). The CDR3 is 12 residues long. The CDR3 protein is CSATGESYGYTF. The CDR3 DNA sequence: TGCAGTGCTACAGGGGAAAGCTATGGCTACACCTTC.

V gene TRBV10-3 combines with J gene TRBJ2-5; TRBD2 aligns across 10 bases. The CDR3 totals 16 residues. V lost 3 bases to trimming and J lost 3 bases; unmatched junction nucleotides: 7. Germline lookup yields CDR1 ENHRY and CDR2 SYGVKD. Here the CDR3 DNA reads TGTGCCATCAGTGAACTCGGGACTAGCGTCAAAGAGACCCAGTACTTC. Amino acid sequence: CAISELGTSVKETQYF.

In its sample, this clonotype was seen a few times. The chain carries TRBV6-1 and TRBJ1-5; D is perhaps TRBD1 (6 bases). This CDR3 is 16 amino acids long. The V gene lost 1 base and the J gene lost 7 bases, with 17 bases spanning the gap. In germline, CDR1 is MNHNS, CDR2 SASEGT. This CDR3 reads CASSEDIGTIRQPQHF. DNA of the CDR3: TGTGCCAGCAGTGAAGATATCGGGACAATTAGGCAGCCCCAGCATTTT.

This clonotype was observed at least ten times. This chain joins TRBV20-1 and TRBJ2-2; TRBD1 matches at 8 bases. Looked up from germline, CDR1 is DFQATT and CDR2 is SNEGSKA (reference sequence). There are 17 residues in the CDR3. V trimming: 3 bases; J trimming: 4 bases; junction bases outside the gene matches: 13. CDR3 loop: CSARTGTGRIFTGELFF. In nucleotides, the CDR3 is TGCAGTGCTAGGACTGGGACAGGACGTATTTTCACCGGGGAGCTGTTTTTT.

There are a few counts of this clonotype. The chain combines TRBV29-1 with TRBJ1-4, with no clear D. The V end lost 7 bases, the J end lost 2 bases, and 14 bases lay between the germline ends. The germline V gene encodes CDR1 SQVTM and CDR2 ANQGSEA. This CDR3 is 14 amino acids long. DNA for the CDR3: TGCAGCGCATCCGGCGCGGGCACTAATGAAAAACTGTTTTTT. As protein: CSASGAGTNEKLFF.

This clonotype appeared a few times. The rearrangement joins TRBV4-2 to TRBJ2-1, with D perhaps TRBD1 or TRBD2 (5 bases each). CDR1 is LGHNA and CDR2 is YNFKEQ in the germline V gene. This CDR3 spans 17 amino acids. Trimming stripped 3 bases from V and 2 bases from J, with 17 bases between. CDR3 DNA: TGTGCCAGCAGCCATCCACCGGGACGGACCACCTACAATGAGCAGTTCTTC. This translates into CASSHPPGRTTYNEQFF.

The rearrangement links TRBV12-3 or TRBV12-4 to TRBJ1-5; D ambiguous. The V end was cut by 7 bases, the J end by 5 bases, with 15 bases between. The CDR3 covers 14 residues. CDR3: CASTSSGKYQPQHF. CDR3 nucleotides: TGTGCCAGCACCTCGTCGGGGAAGTATCAGCCCCAGCATTTT.

This clonotype appeared a few times. The V gene is TRBV7-2, the J gene TRBJ2-3; 14 nucleotides line up with TRBD2. Unmatched junction bases numbered 6, after V lost 5 bases and J lost 2 bases. This CDR3 is 17 amino acids long. In germline, CDR1 is SGHTA, CDR2 FQGNSA. CDR3 residues: CASSAGLAGAYTDTQYF. The DNA for the CDR3 is TGTGCCAGCAGCGCGGGACTAGCGGGGGCCTACACAGATACGCAGTATTTT.

As to this clonotype: This likely comes from a read error, as the CDR3 has no conserved phenylalanine or tryptophan at its end. The chain uses TRBV20-1 and TRBJ2-7; D not certain. This CDR3 comprises 13 residues. In germline, CDR1 is DFQATT, CDR2 SNEGSKA (reference sequence). V was pared by 0 bases and J by 0 bases, with 6 bases between. The CDR3 is CSAREESSYEQYA. In nucleotides, the CDR3 is TGCAGTGCTAGAGAGGAGAGCTCCTACGAGCAGTACGCC.

This clonotype was counted only a few times. This chain links TRBV9 with TRBJ2-2; the D gene could be TRBD1 or TRBD2 (5 bases each). Deletions cut 0 bases from V and 0 bases from J, with 12 bases between. Germline CDR1 reads SGDLS; CDR2 reads YYNGEE. The CDR3 totals 17 residues. The CDR3 reads CASSVARGAPNTGELFF. The DNA of the CDR3 is TGTGCCAGCAGCGTAGCTAGGGGAGCCCCGAACACCGGGGAGCTGTTTTTT.

This clonotype has a count of ten or more. The chain couples TRBV20-1 to TRBJ1-1, with no clear D. Germline lookup yields CDR1 DFQATT and CDR2 SNEGSKA (reference sequence). Trimming took 6 bases from V and 1 from J, leaving 6 bases between them. The CDR3 contains 11 residues. In DNA, the CDR3 is TGCAGTGCCATAGAGAACACTGAAGCTTTCTTT. Protein: CSAIENTEAFF.

The chain joins TRBV16 to TRBJ1-4; possible D gene TRBD1, 5 bases. Trimming cost V 3 bases and J 8 bases, with 13 bases left between them. The CDR3 runs 14 residues. The germline V gene has CDR1 KGHSY and CDR2 FQNENV. The CDR3 coding sequence is TGTGCCAGCAGCCAGTCCTGGACACAAGAAAAACTGTTTTTT. Protein: CASSQSWTQEKLFF.

Points on this clonotype: A much bigger clone sits one base away, suggesting this may be a read error. The chain recombines TRBV28 with TRBJ1-4; D gene ambiguous. The V end lost 0 bases, the J end lost 7 bases, and 6 bases lay between the germline ends. The CDR3 is 13 amino acids. CDR1 and CDR2 from the germline V gene are MDHEN and SYDVKM. The CDR3 reads CASSLCGSEKLFF. DNA of the CDR3: TGTGCCAGCAGTTTATGCGGGTCTGAAAAACTGTTTTTT.

There are a few counts of this clonotype. The genes are TRBV12-3 or TRBV12-4 and TRBJ1-4; D may be TRBD1 (5 bases). V was pared by 6 bases and J by 4 bases, with 18 bases between. The CDR3 covers 16 residues. CDR3 sequence: CASRVAVGQGNEKLFF. In DNA form, the CDR3 reads TGTGCCAGCAGAGTAGCGGTCGGGCAGGGTAATGAAAAACTGTTTTTT.

V is TRBV10-2 and J is TRBJ2-1; TRBD2 is a possible D gene (6 bases). CDR1 is WSHSY and CDR2 is SAAADI in the germline V gene. Trimming pared 4 bases from V and 5 bases from J, leaving 6 bases between. This CDR3 spans 12 amino acids. The CDR3 is CASSAGDNEQFF. The DNA of the CDR3 is TGCGCCAGCAGTGCGGGAGACAATGAGCAGTTCTTC.

The J gene is TRBJ2-5, the V gene TRBV7-9; 11 nucleotides agree with TRBD1. The CDR3 totals 16 residues. CDR1 SEHNR and CDR2 FQNEAQ come from the germline V gene (reference sequence). The V gene end was trimmed by 4 bases and the J gene end by 2 bases; junction bases not matched to a gene: 6. The CDR3 protein is CASSSGDRGKQETQYF. CDR3 coding DNA: TGTGCCAGCAGCTCAGGGGACAGGGGGAAACAAGAGACCCAGTACTTC. The full variable domain, its missing parts supplied by reference TRBV7-9 and TRBJ2-5, is DTGVSQNPRHKITKRGQNVTFRCDPISEHNRLYWYRQTLGQGPEFLTYFQNEAQLEKSRLLSDRFSAERPKGSFSTLEIQRTEQGDSAMYLCASSSGDRGKQETQYFGPGTRLLVL.

The table lists this clonotype with a few counts. The V gene is TRBV29-1, the J gene TRBJ2-2, with D perhaps TRBD2 (6 bases). CDR1 is SQVTM, CDR2 ANQGSEA, per germline. The CDR3 spans 13 residues. Trimming removed 4 bases at V and 3 bases at J, with 9 bases between. The CDR3 spells CSVGGTHTGELFF. DNA of the CDR3: TGCAGCGTTGGCGGGACCCACACCGGGGAGCTGTTTTTT.

J is TRBJ2-3 and V is TRBV20-1; 8 bases map to TRBD2. The germline V gene encodes CDR1 DFQATT and CDR2 SNEGSKA (reference sequence). The V segment lost 5 bases and the J segment 8 bases; nucleotides outside the gene matches: 12. The CDR3 spans 14 residues. Written as DNA, the CDR3 is TGCAGTGCTCGGGGACTAGGGAACAAGGCTACGCAGTATTTT. Its translation is CSARGLGNKATQYF.

The V gene is TRBV3-1, the J gene TRBJ2-5; possible D gene TRBD2, 6 bases. V lost 5 bases and J lost 2, with 12 bases in between. The CDR3 is 14 residues long. Germline CDR1 LGHDT, CDR2 YNNKEL (reference sequence). CDR3 amino acids: CASSSRAGQETQYF. The CDR3 DNA sequence: TGTGCCAGCAGCTCACGTGCGGGGCAAGAGACCCAGTACTTC.

This clonotype was seen a few times. The V gene is TRBV5-1, the J gene TRBJ2-3, with D possibly TRBD1 on 5 matching bases. The CDR3 loop spans 13 amino acids. The germline V gene has CDR1 SGHRS and CDR2 YFSETQ. V lost 4 bases to trimming and J lost 11 bases, with 17 bases between them. Here the CDR3 reads CASSNFEVRGQYF. Here the CDR3 DNA reads TGCGCCAGCAGCAACTTTGAGGTTAGGGGGCAGTATTTT.

The J gene is TRBJ1-2, the V gene TRBV12-3 or TRBV12-4; TRBD1 matches at 8 bases. This CDR3 is 14 amino acids long. V dropped 5 bases and J dropped 3; count of bases not matched to a gene: 5. CDR3 region: CASSPGQVDYGYTF. DNA of the CDR3: TGTGCCAGCAGTCCGGGACAGGTGGACTATGGCTACACCTTC.

The genes are TRBV20-1 and TRBJ2-2; TRBD2 aligns across 16 bases. CDR3 length: 15 amino acids. From germline, CDR1 is DFQATT and CDR2 SNEGSKA (reference sequence). Losses at the gene ends were 5 bases for V and 5 bases for J; bases not matched to a gene: 2. CDR3 protein: CSAGGLAGGTGELFF. DNA of the CDR3: TGCAGTGCTGGGGGACTAGCGGGAGGGACCGGGGAGCTGTTTTTT.

This clonotype has at least ten counts. Written as DNA, the CDR3 is TGCAGCGTTGCGGGACCCGACGATACGCAGTATTTT. Translation gives CSVAGPDDTQYF. This chain connects TRBV29-1 to TRBJ2-3, with D perhaps TRBD1 or TRBD2 (5 bases each). CDR1 and CDR2 (germline): SQVTM, ANQGSEA. This CDR3 has 12 residues. The V gene lost 4 bases and the J gene lost 6 bases, with 11 bases spanning the gap.